One and the same sample provided the 22 T cell receptor beta chains below, sequenced in a study of B cell selection in AIRE deficiency. Libraries were prepared by immunoSEQ multiplex PCR; TCRdb keeps only in-frame clonotypes and omits some of them. The profile shows some 27,000 clones, 95% of them singletons. CD4+CD127+ cells were sorted as the conventional CD4 T cells. Specimen: CD4+CD127+ conventional T cells sorted from PBMCs. The receptors originated from a human donor in good health.

This rearrangement joins TRBV6-5 to TRBJ1-2; 7 positions agree with TRBD1. The V gene's germline CDR1 is MNHEY and CDR2 SVGAGI. The CDR3 totals 16 residues. With V trimmed by 0 bases and J by 5 bases, 9 bases remained unmatched. The CDR3 region has the DNA TGTGCCAGCAGTTACTCGATTCAAGGGACAGTGTATGGCTACACCTTC. Translation gives CASSYSIQGTVYGYTF.

Regarding this clone: One junction end disagrees with the germline gene, perhaps due to a read error. The same CDR3 also results from other DNA sequences found in this sample. The rearrangement links TRBV10-2 to TRBJ1-1; 12 nucleotides agree with TRBD1. The CDR3 sequence is 14 residues long. Germline CDR1 reads WSHSY; CDR2 reads SAAADI. The DNA of the CDR3 is TGCGCCAGCAGGGTAGGGACAGGGGGCCACGAAGCCTTCTTT. Amino acids: CASRVGTGGHEAFF.

This chain links TRBV4-2 with TRBJ2-7; 12 positions agree with TRBD2. The V gene's germline CDR1 is LGHNA and CDR2 YNFKEQ. V was clipped by 6 bases and J by 1 base; unmatched bases: 1. The CDR3 sequence is 14 residues long. The CDR3 sequence is CASRLAGGSYEQYF. The CDR3 DNA follows: TGTGCCAGCAGACTAGCGGGGGGATCCTACGAGCAGTACTTC.

CDR3 sequence (DNA): TGTGCCAGTAGGCCTAGGGACCGCTCCTACGAGCAGTACTTC. Translation gives CASRPRDRSYEQYF. The chain is built from TRBV19 and TRBJ2-7; D possibly uses TRBD1 or TRBD2 (5 bases each). The CDR3 covers 14 residues. V lost 6 bases, J lost 0 bases, and 12 bases lay in between. Germline-derived CDR1 and CDR2 are LNHDA and SQIVND (reference sequence).

V is TRBV7-9 and J is TRBJ2-4, with unresolved D. Germline V gene sequence: CDR1 SEHNR, CDR2 FQNEAQ (reference sequence). V gave up 2 bases and J gave up 9 bases, with 14 bases separating them. The CDR3 length is 14 residues. The CDR3 DNA is TGTGCCAGCAGCTTACCTACGCCCGGAAGCATTCAGTACTTC. Translating it yields CASSLPTPGSIQYF.

This sequence joins TRBV30 and TRBJ2-2, with D perhaps TRBD1 (6 bases). The CDR3 runs 13 residues. Per the germline V gene, CDR1 is GTSNPN and CDR2 is SVGIG (reference sequence). Trimming stripped 4 bases from V and 3 bases from J, with 9 bases between. DNA for the CDR3: TGTGCCTGGACGACAGGATACACCGGGGAGCTGTTTTTT. Translated: CAWTTGYTGELFF.

Only one count was recorded for this clone. The chain employs TRBV5-6 and TRBJ2-5; 8 nucleotides match TRBD1. Germline trimming cut 3 bases from V and 4 bases from J; bases unmatched to any gene: 2. Germline values: CDR1 SGHDT, CDR2 YYEEEE. The CDR3 is 13 amino acids. Written as DNA, the CDR3 is TGTGCCAGCAGCTCCGGACAGGGAGAGACCCAGTACTTC. Protein sequence: CASSSGQGETQYF.

The chain couples TRBV25-1 to TRBJ1-4, with D uncertain. The CDR3 sequence is 13 residues long. V lost 3 bases, J lost 6 bases, and 8 bases lay in between. Germline loops: CDR1 MGHDK, CDR2 SYGVNS. The CDR3 DNA is TGTGCCAGCAGTGATCCGCTTGATGAAAAACTGTTTTTT. Translation gives CASSDPLDEKLFF.

V gene TRBV2 combines with J gene TRBJ2-2; tentative D call: TRBD2 (6 bases). The CDR3 loop spans 14 amino acids. The germline CDR1 and CDR2 sequences are SNHLY and FYNNEI. V was trimmed by 7 bases and J by 0 bases, leaving 9 bases between them. Here the CDR3 DNA reads TGTGCCAGCATGGAGGGGTCGAACACCGGGGAGCTGTTTTTT. This gives the protein CASMEGSNTGELFF.

The V gene is TRBV18, the J gene TRBJ1-3; no clear D gene. The V end lost 0 bases, the J end lost 8 bases, and 14 bases lay between the germline ends. Germline lookup yields CDR1 KGHSH and CDR2 LQKENI. This CDR3 has 15 amino acids. CDR3 bases: TGTGCCAGCTCACCACCGAGAACTAGTTCGGACACCATATATTTT. It specifies CASSPPRTSSDTIYF.

The CDR3 sequence is CASSQTIIGAGTEAFF. CDR3 DNA sequence: TGCGCCAGCAGCCAGACAATTATCGGGGCAGGCACTGAAGCTTTCTTT. The rearrangement joins TRBV4-1 to TRBJ1-1; tentative D call: TRBD1 (5 bases). V shed 3 bases and J shed 4 bases, with 18 bases lying between them. This CDR3 comprises 16 residues. Germline V CDR1 and CDR2: MGHRA, YSYEKL.

The chain has TRBV6-5 and TRBJ1-2; D is unclear. The CDR3 covers 15 residues. V lost 5 bases, J lost 2 bases, and 15 bases lay in between. CDR1 MNHEY and CDR2 SVGAGI come from the germline V gene. The CDR3 loop is CASSRGSRTNYGYTF. The CDR3 DNA follows: TGTGCCAGCAGTCGAGGCAGCAGAACCAACTATGGCTACACCTTC.

The CDR3 loop reads CASSRRDSRLVGEQFF. DNA for the CDR3: TGTGCCAGCAGTAGAAGGGACTCGAGGCTTGTAGGTGAGCAGTTCTTC. The chain uses TRBV27 and TRBJ2-1; TRBD2 is a possible D gene (6 bases). This CDR3 has 16 residues. In germline, CDR1 is MNHEY, CDR2 SMNVEV (reference sequence). Trimming removed 5 bases from V and 9 bases from J, with 23 bases in between.

The rearrangement links TRBV6-1 to TRBJ2-3; 7 bases are shared with TRBD1. The CDR3 length is 13 residues. Germline V lookup: CDR1 MNHNS, CDR2 SASEGT. V was clipped by 6 bases and J by 5 bases; unmatched bases: 5. The CDR3 DNA follows: TGTGCCAGCAGAGTCCAGGGGGTAGATACGCAGTATTTT. Protein: CASRVQGVDTQYF.

CDR3 region: CSAGDLRRGYTF. The DNA for the CDR3 is TGCAGCGCCGGGGACCTTCGGCGGGGCTACACCTTC. The chain has TRBV29-1 and TRBJ1-2; possibly TRBD1 for D (5 bases). This CDR3 has 12 residues. Germline assignment: CDR1 SQVTM and CDR2 ANQGSEA. V gave up 7 bases and J gave up 8 bases, with 17 bases separating them.

This clone was picked up one time. V gene TRBV10-3 combines with J gene TRBJ1-5, with TRBD1 matching 9 bases. The germline V gene encodes CDR1 ENHRY and CDR2 SYGVKD. The V gene end was trimmed by 10 bases and the J gene end by 3 bases; junction bases not matched to a gene: 7. The CDR3 runs to 14 residues. CDR3 amino acids: CASDTGGSNQPQHF. As DNA, the CDR3 is TGTGCCAGCGATACAGGGGGCTCCAATCAGCCCCAGCATTTT.

This clone was detected a few times. The rearrangement joins TRBV5-1 to TRBJ2-1; D is undetermined. Trimming removed 4 bases at V and 0 bases at J, with 14 bases between. The germline V gene encodes CDR1 SGHRS and CDR2 YFSETQ. The CDR3 spans 16 residues. The CDR3, as DNA: TGCGCCAGCAGCGCGGATCCCCAAAGCTCCTACAATGAGCAGTTCTTC. Its translation: CASSADPQSSYNEQFF.

The chain couples TRBV5-4 to TRBJ2-3; D remains ambiguous. This CDR3 has 13 amino acids. Per germline, CDR1 SGHNT and CDR2 YYREEE (reference sequence). V was trimmed by 3 bases and J by 0 bases, leaving 5 bases between them. CDR3 loop: CASSSPSTDTQYF. DNA of the CDR3: TGTGCCAGCAGCTCCCCTAGCACAGATACGCAGTATTTT.

The chain joins TRBV2 to TRBJ2-2; D is uncertain. CDR1 is SNHLY and CDR2 is FYNNEI in the germline V gene. Trimming shortened V by 7 bases and J by 4 bases, and 13 bases separated the two germline ends. CDR3 length: 14 residues. The CDR3 protein is CASKAAGTTGELFF. In DNA, the CDR3 is TGTGCCAGCAAGGCGGCAGGCACCACCGGGGAGCTGTTTTTT.

The chain links TRBV19 to TRBJ2-2; D perhaps matches TRBD1 (5 bases). The CDR3 has 17 amino acids. In germline, CDR1 is LNHDA, CDR2 SQIVND (reference sequence). The germline V and J ends were trimmed by 0 bases and 0 bases, with 11 bases remaining between them. CDR3: CASSIDRAGTNTGELFF. The CDR3 DNA reads as TGTGCCAGTAGTATAGATCGTGCAGGGACGAACACCGGGGAGCTGTTTTTT.

This clone has a handful of counts. Other DNA sequences in this specimen translate into the identical CDR3. V usage is TRBV5-1 and J usage is TRBJ2-7; the match to TRBD1 covers 8 bases. The CDR3 sequence is 14 residues long. J gave up 5 bases and V 0 bases, and 4 bases lay outside the gene matches. Germline lookup yields CDR1 SGHRS and CDR2 YFSETQ. CDR3 region: CASSLVAGGDEQYF. The CDR3 DNA is TGCGCCAGCAGCTTGGTTGCAGGGGGCGACGAGCAGTACTTC.

This chain uses TRBV2 with TRBJ2-2; D perhaps matches TRBD2 (7 bases). The V gene's germline CDR1 is SNHLY and CDR2 FYNNEI. This CDR3 is 15 amino acids long. The ends were cut back, 8 bases at V and 6 bases at J, with 19 bases in the middle. This CDR3 reads CASLMNGGAAGELFF. The CDR3 bases are TGTGCCAGCTTGATGAATGGGGGGGCGGCCGGGGAGCTGTTTTTT.